This T cell receptor beta chain was documented in a study of blood T cells in healthy people across ages. The authors ran a second PCR of about 7 to 12 cycles using a sample-barcoded 5' primer and a J-beta primer mix. TCRdb passed the 5' RACE reads through MiXCR, listing each CDR3 protein once. The table has about 730,000 distinct CDR3 sequences, roughly 41% seen once. V lost 5 bases and J lost 8, with 12 bases in between. CDR3 length: 13 amino acids. Per the germline V gene, CDR1 is MNHEY and CDR2 is SMNVEV (reference sequence). Notes on this clonotype: The antigen remains unidentified.

General study results and limits: Expanded clonotype changes were possibly confounded by unknown donor CMV status.

V is TRBV27 and J is TRBJ1-4; D uncertain. This sequence originates from a woman in her sixties or seventies in good health. The sample comprised blood. CDR3 sequence: CASSRRVREKLFF. In DNA form, the CDR3 reads TGTGCCAGCAGTCGGCGGGTGCGGGAAAAACTGTTTTTT.